The sequence of this T cell receptor beta chain was determined in a study of CD8+ T cells in alopecia areata. Whole-study results and caveats: Higher clonality was seen in lesional scalp than in normal scalp, especially in alopecia totalis/universalis.

Looked up from germline, CDR1 is SQVTM and CDR2 is ANQGSEA. The CDR3 covers 12 residues. V lost 6 bases to trimming and J lost 9 bases, with 15 bases between them. The authors extracted RNA and reverse transcribed it into cDNA as the sequencing template. Sequenced by immunoSEQ multiplex PCR; TCRdb stores in-frame clones only, minus some. The repertoire has around 29,000 clones, about three quarters of them found once; the top ten carry under 20%. As for this clone: Its antigen is unknown.

This chain joins TRBV29-1 and TRBJ2-1, with D possibly being TRBD1 (6 bases). The receptor's source is a human donor with alopecia areata. Specimen: NKG2D-low CD8+ T cells sorted from blood. Here the CDR3 DNA reads TGCAGCGTAGGGGACACGTTCTCTGAGCAGTTCTTC. Translated: CSVGDTFSEQFF.